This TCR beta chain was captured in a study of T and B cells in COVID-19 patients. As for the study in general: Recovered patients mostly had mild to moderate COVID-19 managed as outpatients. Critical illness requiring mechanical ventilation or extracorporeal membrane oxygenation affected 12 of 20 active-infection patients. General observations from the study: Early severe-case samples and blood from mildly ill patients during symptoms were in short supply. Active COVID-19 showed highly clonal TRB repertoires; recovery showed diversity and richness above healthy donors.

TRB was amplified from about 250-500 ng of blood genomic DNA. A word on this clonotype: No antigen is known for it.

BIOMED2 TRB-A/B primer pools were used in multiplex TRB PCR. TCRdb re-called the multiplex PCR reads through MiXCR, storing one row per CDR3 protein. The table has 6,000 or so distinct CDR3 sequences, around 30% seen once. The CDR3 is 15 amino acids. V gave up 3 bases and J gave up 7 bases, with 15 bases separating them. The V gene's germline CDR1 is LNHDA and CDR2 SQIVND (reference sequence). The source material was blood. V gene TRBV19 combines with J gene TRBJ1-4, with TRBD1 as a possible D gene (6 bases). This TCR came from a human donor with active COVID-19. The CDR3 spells CASSIGGGISEKLFF. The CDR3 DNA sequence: TGTGCCAGTAGTATTGGAGGGGGGATCAGTGAAAAACTGTTTTTT. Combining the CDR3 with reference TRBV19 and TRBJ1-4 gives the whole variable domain DGGITQSPKYLFRKEGQNVTLSCEQNLNHDAMYWYRQDPGQGLRLIYYSQIVNDFQKGDIAEGYSVSREKKESFPLTVTSAQKNPTAFYLCASSIGGGISEKLFFGSGTQLSVL.